These T cell receptor beta chains were read from a single sample in a study of control samples from healthy donors and cancer patients. Clones were read by immunoSEQ multiplex PCR, and TCRdb kept only the in-frame ones, dropping some. This table holds roughly 98,000 clones, just over 90% found once. Sequenced material: blood. These TCRs come from a man aged 18 to 29 in good health. CDR3s include the opening cysteine and the closing phenylalanine or tryptophan. The order of the fields is J gene, clone size, D gene, V gene, CDR3 protein, CDR3 DNA. D genes are given only for firm matches. For some rows the clone size is stated as once, few or many, or as a class when expanded; others skip it.

TRBJ2-7,-,TRBD1,TRBV6-2/TRBV6-3,CASSSTGASVYEQYF,TGTGCCAGCAGTTCCACAGGGGCGTCCGTCTACGAGCAGTACTTC
TRBJ2-1,-,TRBD1,TRBV5-1,CASRPGTGDYNEQFF,TGCGCCAGCAGGCCCGGGACAGGGGACTACAATGAGCAGTTCTTC
TRBJ1-1,-,-,TRBV6-5,CASMLPGQIAFF,TGTGCCAGCATGCTCCCGGGACAAATAGCTTTCTTT
TRBJ2-5,-,TRBD1,TRBV30,CAWSYGTGKETQYF,TGTGCCTGGAGTTACGGGACAGGGAAAGAGACCCAGTACTTC
TRBJ2-6,-,-,TRBV12-5,CASGLTIKSSSGTNFSGANVLTF,TGTGCTAGTGGTTTGACCATTAAATCATCCTCCGGGACGAACTTCTCTGGGGCCAACGTCCTGACTTTC
TRBJ1-3,-,-,TRBV6-5,CASSYDSSNTIYF,TGTGCCAGCAGTTACGACAGCTCCAACACCATATATTTT
TRBJ1-2,-,-,TRBV19,CATKEVLENYGYTF,TGTGCCACCAAGGAGGTCTTGGAGAACTATGGCTACACCTTC
TRBJ2-7,-,TRBD1,TRBV30,CAWSARQGAGEQYF,TGTGCCTGGAGTGCCCGACAGGGGGCCGGTGAGCAGTACTTC
TRBJ2-1,-,TRBD1,TRBV3-1/TRBV3-2,CASSQGDRTLNEQFF,TGTGCCAGCAGCCAAGGGGACAGGACGTTGAATGAGCAGTTCTTC
TRBJ2-3,-,-,TRBV9,CASSKDPGTATDTQYF,TGTGCCAGCAGCAAAGACCCCGGGACGGCGACAGATACGCAGTATTTT
TRBJ1-2,-,TRBD1,TRBV3-1/TRBV3-2,CASSQEFITGDRVYRYGYTF,TGTGCCAGCAGCCAAGAGTTTATTACGGGGGACAGGGTATATCGCTATGGCTACACCTTC
TRBJ2-3,-,-,TRBV12-3/TRBV12-4,CASSYRQTDTQYF,TGTGCCAGCAGTTACAGACAAACAGATACGCAGTATTTT
TRBJ2-5,-,TRBD2,TRBV6-5,CASSKTSGAQETQYF,TGTGCCAGCAGTAAAACTAGCGGGGCCCAAGAGACCCAGTACTTC
TRBJ1-2,-,TRBD1,TRBV3-1/TRBV3-2,CASSRMGQAIWYF,TGTGCCAGCAGCCGGATGGGACAGGCGATCTGGTACTTC
TRBJ1-1,few,-,TRBV12-3/TRBV12-4,CASSLWGTEAFF,TGTGCCAGCAGTTTGTGGGGGACTGAAGCTTTCTTT
TRBJ2-1,-,TRBD1,TRBV19,CASSIGSSGQGAREQFF,TGTGCCAGTAGTATAGGATCCTCGGGACAGGGGGCGCGGGAGCAGTTCTTC
TRBJ1-2,-,TRBD1,TRBV29-1,CSVATGVGDGYTF,TGCAGCGTTGCTACAGGGGTAGGCGATGGCTACACCTTC
TRBJ1-2,-,TRBD1,TRBV18,CASSLNRQGAPGYTF,TGTGCCAGCTCCCTTAATCGACAGGGGGCGCCTGGCTACACCTTC
TRBJ1-1,-,-,TRBV7-9,CASRGWDTEAFF,TGTGCCAGCAGAGGGTGGGACACTGAAGCTTTCTTT
TRBJ1-1,-,-,TRBV30,CAWSVSTGTEAFF,TGTGCCTGGAGTGTGTCAACAGGGACCGAAGCTTTCTTT
TRBJ1-1,-,TRBD1,TRBV29-1,CSVHRTGGTDTEAFF,TGCAGCGTTCACCGGACAGGGGGGACCGACACTGAAGCTTTCTTT
TRBJ2-1,-,-,TRBV7-4,CASSLVLVVWQFF,TGTGCCAGCAGCTTAGTACTAGTTGTTTGGCAGTTCTTC
TRBJ1-4,-,-,TRBV6-5,CASSYDGATNEKLFF,TGTGCCAGCAGTTACGATGGTGCAACTAATGAAAAACTGTTTTTT
TRBJ2-5,-,TRBD2,TRBV6-2/TRBV6-3,CASSYSWVAGEVVKETQYF,TGTGCCAGCAGTTACTCCTGGGTAGCGGGAGAGGTGGTAAAAGAGACCCAGTACTTC
TRBJ1-2,-,TRBD1,TRBV4-1,CASSPDRGLYGYTF,TGCGCCAGCAGCCCGGACAGGGGCTTGTATGGCTACACCTTC
TRBJ1-2,once,TRBD1,TRBV18,CASSQDRVRNGYTF,TGTGCCAGCTCACAAGACAGGGTTAGAAATGGCTACACCTTC
TRBJ2-3,-,-,TRBV29-1,CSVEDSTDTQYF,TGCAGCGTTGAAGATAGCACAGATACGCAGTATTTT
TRBJ2-1,-,-,TRBV5-1,CASSRRNLRYNEQFF,TGCGCCAGCAGCCGACGGAATTTACGCTACAATGAGCAGTTCTTC
TRBJ2-7,-,-,TRBV18,CASSPVGAGEQYF,TGTGCCAGCTCACCTGTCGGAGCCGGGGAGCAGTACTTC
TRBJ1-1,-,-,TRBV27,CASSPQPNTEAFF,TGTGCCAGCAGCCCCCAGCCGAACACTGAAGCTTTCTTT
TRBJ1-5,-,TRBD1,TRBV5-1,CASSSGTGGQPQHF,TGCGCCAGCAGCTCAGGGACAGGGGGACAGCCCCAGCATTTT
TRBJ1-1,-,-,TRBV9,CASSVVGAGTEAFF,TGTGCCAGCAGCGTAGTAGGGGCCGGCACTGAAGCTTTCTTT
TRBJ2-7,-,TRBD2,TRBV4-2,CASSQEGSSGYEQYF,TGTGCCAGCAGCCAAGAGGGGTCTAGCGGATACGAGCAGTACTTC
TRBJ2-5,-,TRBD1,TRBV19,CASSIGDRGLETQYF,TGTGCCAGTAGTATAGGGGACAGGGGGCTCGAGACCCAGTACTTC
TRBJ1-2,-,-,TRBV6-5,CASSRQPYGYTF,TGTGCCAGCAGTAGACAGCCCTATGGCTACACCTTC
TRBJ2-1,-,-,TRBV12-3/TRBV12-4,CASSLDEQFF,TGTGCCAGCAGTTTAGATGAGCAGTTCTTC
TRBJ1-1,-,-,TRBV9,CASSSDISTEAFF,TGTGCCAGCAGCTCGGACATTTCCACTGAAGCTTTCTTT
TRBJ1-4,-,-,TRBV3-1/TRBV3-2,CASSQDRSGTGINEKLFF,TGTGCCAGCAGCCAAGATCGTTCAGGCACTGGGATTAATGAAAAACTGTTTTTT
TRBJ1-1,-,-,TRBV27,CASSSRVGDTEAFF,TGTGCCAGCAGTTCCAGGGTTGGGGACACTGAAGCTTTCTTT
TRBJ1-4,-,-,TRBV5-5,CASSLDWGWGDEKLFF,TGTGCCAGCAGCTTGGATTGGGGGTGGGGTGATGAAAAACTGTTTTTT
TRBJ2-7,-,-,TRBV6-5,CASSYGGIYEQYF,TGTGCCAGCAGTTACGGTGGGATCTACGAGCAGTACTTC
TRBJ2-3,-,-,TRBV21-1,CASSKVSAGGPYIDTQYF,TGTGCCAGCAGCAAAGTTTCGGCGGGAGGGCCATATATAGATACGCAGTATTTT
TRBJ2-2,once,-,TRBV4-2,CASSQFIPGSPNTGELFF,TGTGCCAGCAGCCAATTTATACCCGGGTCACCGAACACCGGGGAGCTGTTTTTT
TRBJ1-2,-,TRBD1,TRBV2,CASTGQSSNYGYTF,TGTGCCAGCACGGGACAGTCATCTAACTATGGCTACACCTTC
TRBJ1-2,-,TRBD1,TRBV5-6,CASSSVMGQGNYGYTF,TGTGCCAGCAGCTCGGTGATGGGACAGGGGAACTATGGCTACACCTTC
TRBJ1-2,-,-,TRBV4-1,CASRLDGGDIGYTF,TGCGCCAGCCGTCTCGACGGGGGGGATATTGGCTACACCTTC
TRBJ2-1,-,TRBD2,TRBV27,CASSLQGLAYNEQFF,TGTGCCAGCAGTTTACAGGGACTAGCCTACAATGAGCAGTTCTTC
TRBJ2-5,-,-,TRBV29-1,CSVLEAETQYF,TGCAGCGTTTTGGAGGCAGAGACCCAGTACTTC
TRBJ2-7,-,TRBD1,TRBV5-1,CASSPTGTAADEQYF,TGCGCCAGCAGCCCTACAGGGACAGCGGCGGACGAGCAGTACTTC
TRBJ2-7,-,-,TRBV19,CASSIQGPYEQYF,TGTGCCAGTAGTATACAGGGACCCTACGAGCAGTACTTC
TRBJ2-1,once,TRBD2,TRBV11-1,CAGSLEGREGVDEQFF,TGTGCCGGCAGCTTAGAAGGGCGGGAGGGGGTCGATGAGCAGTTCTTC